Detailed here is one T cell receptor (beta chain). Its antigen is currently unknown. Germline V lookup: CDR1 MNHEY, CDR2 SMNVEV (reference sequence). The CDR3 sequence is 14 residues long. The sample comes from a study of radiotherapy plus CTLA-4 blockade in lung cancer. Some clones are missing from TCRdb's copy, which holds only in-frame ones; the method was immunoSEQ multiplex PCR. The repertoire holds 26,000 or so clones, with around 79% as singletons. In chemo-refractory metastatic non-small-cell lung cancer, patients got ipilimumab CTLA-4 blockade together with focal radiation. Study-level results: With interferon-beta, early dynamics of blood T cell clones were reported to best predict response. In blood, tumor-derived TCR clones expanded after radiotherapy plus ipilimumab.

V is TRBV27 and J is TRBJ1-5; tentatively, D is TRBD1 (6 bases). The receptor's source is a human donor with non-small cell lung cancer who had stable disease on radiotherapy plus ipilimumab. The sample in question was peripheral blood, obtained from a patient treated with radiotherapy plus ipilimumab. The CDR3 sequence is CATSRRGDNQPQHF. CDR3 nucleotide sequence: TGTGCAACTTCGCGCAGGGGCGACAATCAGCCCCAGCATTTT.